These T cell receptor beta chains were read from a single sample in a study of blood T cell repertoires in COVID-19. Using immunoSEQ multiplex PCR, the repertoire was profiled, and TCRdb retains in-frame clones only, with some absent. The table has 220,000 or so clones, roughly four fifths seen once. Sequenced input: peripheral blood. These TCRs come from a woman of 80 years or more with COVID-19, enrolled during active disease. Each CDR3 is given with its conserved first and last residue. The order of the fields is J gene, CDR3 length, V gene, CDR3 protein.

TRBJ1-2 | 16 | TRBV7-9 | CASSLGGRQFAYGYTF
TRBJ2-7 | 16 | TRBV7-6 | CASSYTSGGPFFEQYF
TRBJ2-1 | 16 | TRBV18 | CASSLNTGSSYNEQFF
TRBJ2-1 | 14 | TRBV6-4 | CASSPSWSYNEQFF
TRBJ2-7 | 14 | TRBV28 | CATGLMGQGYEQYF
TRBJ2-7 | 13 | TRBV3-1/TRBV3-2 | CASSQVVGYEQYF
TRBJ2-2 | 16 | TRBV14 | CASSRTGTGRTGELFF
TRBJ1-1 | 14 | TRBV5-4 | CASSFPNLQREAFF
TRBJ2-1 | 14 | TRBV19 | CASSWTSGDNEQFF
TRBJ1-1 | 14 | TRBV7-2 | CASSSQGGNTEAFF
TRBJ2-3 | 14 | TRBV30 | CASRLAGGTDTQYF
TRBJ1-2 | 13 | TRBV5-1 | CASSRTDDLGYTF
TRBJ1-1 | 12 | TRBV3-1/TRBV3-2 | CASSHARGEAFF
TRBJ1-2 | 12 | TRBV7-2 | CASSAQGAVYTF
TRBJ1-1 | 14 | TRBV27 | CASSRGTGWSEAFF
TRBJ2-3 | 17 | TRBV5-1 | CASSFNPLTGATDTQYF
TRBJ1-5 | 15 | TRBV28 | CASTLRVLGLGPQHF
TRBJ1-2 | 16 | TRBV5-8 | CASPAGRGILDYGYTF
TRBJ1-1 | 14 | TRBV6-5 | CASSYSTGSTEAFF
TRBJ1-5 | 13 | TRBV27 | CASSRETGQPQHF
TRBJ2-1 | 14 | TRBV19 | CASSSGTGRDEQFF
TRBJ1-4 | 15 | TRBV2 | CASSAELLGNEKLFF
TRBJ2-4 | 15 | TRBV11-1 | CASSGRGGSENIQYF
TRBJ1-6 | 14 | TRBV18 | CASSPGRVDSPLHF
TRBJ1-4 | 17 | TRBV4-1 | CASSQRRAGGAEEKLFF
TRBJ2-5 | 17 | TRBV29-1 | CSVEDRVTDPLQETQYF
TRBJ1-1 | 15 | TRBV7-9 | CASSLARTANTEAFF
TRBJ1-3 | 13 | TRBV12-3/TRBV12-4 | CASSFESGGTIYF
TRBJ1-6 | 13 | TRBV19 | CASTWGSNSPLHF
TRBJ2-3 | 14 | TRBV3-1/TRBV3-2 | CASSLGQSTDTQYF
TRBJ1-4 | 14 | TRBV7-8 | CASSRRLTNEKLFF
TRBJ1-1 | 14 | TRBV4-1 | CASSHGGGYTEAFF
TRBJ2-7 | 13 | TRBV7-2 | CASSPYSQYEQYF
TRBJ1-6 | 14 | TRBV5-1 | CASSDGTGNSPLHF
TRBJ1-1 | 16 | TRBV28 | CASTRDRASFYTEAFF
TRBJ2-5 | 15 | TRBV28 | CASTSPGQGGETQYF
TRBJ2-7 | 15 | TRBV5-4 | CASSPTGQEAYEQYF
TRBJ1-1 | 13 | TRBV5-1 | CASNEGGNTEAFF
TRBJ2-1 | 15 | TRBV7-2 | CASSLVGLAANEQFF
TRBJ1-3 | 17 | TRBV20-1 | CSASRGYRGGTGNTIYF
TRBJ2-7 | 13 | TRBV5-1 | CASSLQEAYEQYF
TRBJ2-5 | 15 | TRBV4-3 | CASSLQAGEWETQYF
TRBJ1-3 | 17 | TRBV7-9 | CASSSNRGSSSGNTIYF
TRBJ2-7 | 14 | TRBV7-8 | CASSLTSSSYEQYF
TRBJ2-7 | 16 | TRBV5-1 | CASSSLAGGRLHEQYF